The 10 T cell receptor beta chains given below trace back to one sample, sequenced in a study of cytomegalovirus exposure and HLA in healthy donors (dated by TCRdb to 2016 to 2017). The library was made by the immunoSEQ multiplex PCR assay. For the multiplex PCR, a mixture combining 60 forward primers for TCR Vbeta segments and 13 reverse primers for TCR Jbeta segments was used. In its TCRdb copy, this immuneACCESS table keeps in-frame sequences only and misses some clones. Where compared with another copy, unresolved V genes explain less than half of these, and the others have no known cause. This sample lists 150,000 to 200,000 clones; roughly four fifths were detected once. The biggest ten clones account for 1.5% to 2% of the sample. The sample consisted of PBMCs. The receptors shown here come from a man aged 18-30 years in good health and CMV-seronegative.

The chain links TRBV4-1 to TRBJ1-1; weak D call: TRBD1 (6 bases). Trimming removed 2 bases at V and 4 bases at J, with 8 bases between. The CDR3 contains 13 residues. Germline-derived CDR1 and CDR2 are MGHRA and YSYEKL. The CDR3 coding sequence is TGCGCCAGCAGCCAAAGACAGGCCACTGAAGCTTTCTTT. Its translation is CASSQRQATEAFF.

The V call is TRBV5-1, the J call TRBJ2-7; 10 nucleotides align to TRBD1. The germline CDR1 and CDR2 sequences are SGHRS and YFSETQ. This CDR3 region has 15 residues. V trimming: 4 bases; J trimming: 3 bases; junction bases outside the gene matches: 7. The CDR3 region is CASSTHRDRGYEQYF. CDR3 nucleotides: TGCGCCAGCAGCACCCACCGGGACAGGGGCTACGAGCAGTACTTC.

The chain employs TRBV7-2 and TRBJ2-3, with D perhaps TRBD1 (5 bases). V was pared by 4 bases and J by 4 bases, with 15 bases between. Per the germline V gene, CDR1 is SGHTA and CDR2 is FQGNSA. The CDR3 runs 15 residues. CDR3 DNA: TGTGCCAGCAGCTCGTGGGGCAGGGTGGCAGATACGCAGTATTTT. As protein: CASSSWGRVADTQYF.

The chain uses TRBV27 and TRBJ2-5; TRBD2 matches 7 bases. The CDR3 is made up of 14 amino acids. V shed 8 bases and J 2 bases; nucleotides not matched to a gene: 8. CDR1 is MNHEY, CDR2 SMNVEV, per germline (reference sequence). This CDR3 reads CASGGRDYQETQYF. The CDR3 DNA is TGTGCCAGCGGGGGACGGGACTATCAAGAGACCCAGTACTTC.

In DNA, the CDR3 is TGTGCCAGCAGCCCCGGGACTAGTAACATTCAGTACTTC. Protein: CASSPGTSNIQYF. The V gene is TRBV7-2, the J gene TRBJ2-4, with 8 nucleotides matching TRBD2. CDR3 length: 13 residues. V lost 5 bases to trimming and J lost 7 bases; unmatched junction nucleotides: 4. Germline V lookup: CDR1 SGHTA, CDR2 FQGNSA.

This chain links TRBV9 with TRBJ2-5; TRBD1 matches at 7 bases. The ends lost 2 bases at V and 3 bases at J; junction bases unmatched: 1. CDR3 length equals 13 residues. CDR1 and CDR2 (germline): SGDLS, YYNGEE. CDR3 in DNA: TGTGCCAGCAGCGTCGGGACAGAAGAGACCCAGTACTTC. It specifies CASSVGTEETQYF.

This chain links TRBV6-5 with TRBJ2-1; D gene ambiguous. The CDR3 is made up of 14 amino acids. Per germline, CDR1 MNHEY and CDR2 SVGAGI. V was trimmed by 7 bases and J by 4 bases, leaving 14 bases between them. The CDR3 DNA follows: TGTGCCAGCACCCTAGTCCCCCAGTACAATGAGCAGTTCTTC. Encoded protein: CASTLVPQYNEQFF.

The chain uses TRBV19 and TRBJ1-4, with 7 bases that match TRBD1. Losses at the gene ends were 3 bases for V and 4 bases for J; bases not matched to a gene: 2. The CDR3 consists of 14 residues. Germline CDR1 is LNHDA and CDR2 is SQIVND (reference sequence). The CDR3: CASSMGTVNEKLFF. DNA of the CDR3: TGTGCCAGTAGTATGGGGACAGTTAATGAAAAACTGTTTTTT.

The genes are TRBV28 and TRBJ2-4; maybe TRBD1 (6 bases). Trimming removed 8 bases from V and 8 bases from J, with 19 bases in between. Looked up from germline, CDR1 is MDHEN and CDR2 is SYDVKM. The CDR3 has 14 amino acids. CDR3 loop: CASRYTGSWDIQYF. In DNA, the CDR3 is TGTGCCAGCCGCTATACAGGGTCCTGGGACATTCAGTACTTC.

The chain couples TRBV29-1 to TRBJ2-1, with 8 bases that match TRBD2. The CDR3 is 13 residues long. The junction had 6 bases not matched to a gene; V was cut back by 7 bases and J by 4 bases. CDR1 and CDR2 (germline): SQVTM, ANQGSEA. The CDR3 region has the DNA TGCAGCGCCCCGAGCGGGGGTTACAATGAGCAGTTCTTC. Its protein is CSAPSGGYNEQFF.